The sequence of this TCR beta chain was determined in a study of blood T cell repertoires in COVID-19. This table comes from immunoSEQ multiplex PCR, and its TCRdb copy is limited to in-frame clones, with some not included. The sample consists of about 49,000 clones, roughly 88% of them appearing once. Trimming stripped 2 bases from V and 5 bases from J, with 15 bases between. CDR3 length: 14 residues. Germline assignment: CDR1 GTSNPN and CDR2 SVGIG (reference sequence). This sequence was found in a human donor in a cohort sampled during active COVID-19. Sequenced input: peripheral blood. The rearrangement joins TRBV30 to TRBJ1-2, with a tentative D call TRBD1 (5 bases). The CDR3 sequence: CAWSTPGGGYGYTF. Written as DNA, the CDR3 is TGTGCCTGGAGTACCCCGGGGGGAGGATATGGCTACACCTTC.